This T cell receptor (beta chain) stems from a study of blood T cells in healthy people across ages. Total RNA, at least 5.5 micrograms per sample, came from PBMCs. Primers used in a second PCR of about 7 to 12 cycles were a sample-barcoded 5' primer and a J-beta primer mix. TCRdb fed the 5' RACE reads into MiXCR, producing one record per CDR3 protein. Counted here are approximately 1,000,000 distinct CDR3 sequences, around 45% occurring once; the ten biggest clones make up under 20%. Germline V lookup: CDR1 LNHNV, CDR2 YYDKDF (reference sequence). V lost 0 bases and J lost 1; bases outside the gene matches: 12. The CDR3 runs to 19 residues. This clonotype was seen only a few times.

This chain joins TRBV15 and TRBJ2-5; 9 bases are a match to TRBD2. The clonotype was recovered from a woman in her sixties or seventies in good health. Sequenced: blood. DNA for the CDR3: TGTGCCACCAGCAGAGATAGGCGGGGGGGGCGGGAAGTCCAAGAGACCCAGTACTTC. Amino acids: CATSRDRRGGREVQETQYF.